The 30 T cell receptor beta chains presented below share a single source sample, sequenced in a study of CD8+ T cells in alopecia areata. RNA was isolated and reverse transcribed to cDNA, the sequencing template. The repertoire was sequenced with immunoSEQ multiplex PCR; TCRdb's copy has only in-frame clones and lacks some. The top ten clones hold roughly 20% of a sample with about 64,000 clones, roughly 46% of them seen once. As for treatment: oral pan-JAK inhibitor, 5-10 mg twice daily. Sequencing was performed on CD8+ T cells sorted from blood, taken at approximately week 39, from a patient treated with tofacitinib. These receptors were taken from a human donor with alopecia areata.

CDR3 protein: CASSRPPAEAFF. CDR3 sequence (DNA): TGCGCCAGCAGCCGACCCCCGGCTGAAGCTTTCTTT. The V call is TRBV4-1, the J call TRBJ1-1, with unresolved D. Trimming removed 4 bases at V and 6 bases at J, with 9 bases between. CDR3 length equals 12 residues. The germline CDR1 and CDR2 sequences are MGHRA and YSYEKL.

This clone was seen only a few times. The rearrangement uses TRBV7-9 and TRBJ2-5; D is ambiguous. The ends were cut back, 3 bases at V and 2 bases at J, with 19 bases in the middle. From germline, CDR1 is SEHNR and CDR2 FQNEAQ (reference sequence). The CDR3 is 17 residues long. Here the CDR3 reads CASSFPSTIYEQETQYF. The DNA for the CDR3 is TGTGCCAGCAGCTTTCCCAGCACTATTTACGAACAAGAGACCCAGTACTTC.

The chain is built from TRBV4-3 and TRBJ2-6; 8 bases map to TRBD1. CDR1 and CDR2 (germline): LGHNA, YSLEER. V lost 4 bases, J lost 3 bases, and 5 bases stayed unmatched. The CDR3 consists of 16 residues. The CDR3 loop is CASSRGRGLGANVLTF. As DNA, the CDR3 is TGCGCCAGCAGCCGGGGCAGGGGGCTTGGGGCCAACGTCCTGACTTTC.

CDR3 bases: TGTGCCAGCAGCCCCATCCCCGGGACCTCCTACGAGCAGTACTTC. Its protein is CASSPIPGTSYEQYF. The chain uses TRBV7-9 and TRBJ2-7; the D call may be TRBD1 or TRBD2 (5 bases each). Trimming removed 5 bases from V and 0 bases from J, with 14 bases in between. This CDR3 has 15 amino acids. Germline CDR1 is SEHNR and CDR2 is FQNEAQ (reference sequence).

This clone was counted once. The chain has TRBV30 and TRBJ1-3; no definite D call. This CDR3 is 11 amino acids long. The germline V gene encodes CDR1 GTSNPN and CDR2 SVGIG (reference sequence). V gave up 1 base and J gave up 4 bases, with 2 bases separating them. The CDR3 region has the DNA TGTGCCTGGAGTGAAGGAAACACCATATATTTT. Amino acid sequence: CAWSEGNTIYF.

The chain is built from TRBV7-2 and TRBJ2-5; maybe TRBD1 (5 bases). The CDR3 extends over 16 amino acids. Germline-derived CDR1 and CDR2 are SGHTA and FQGNSA. Trimming removed 5 bases at V and 5 bases at J, with 21 bases between. The CDR3 sequence is CASSPGLGQARETQYF. DNA for the CDR3: TGTGCCAGCAGCCCAGGGTTGGGTCAGGCGAGGGAGACCCAGTACTTC.

The chain carries TRBV29-1 and TRBJ2-3; D is possibly TRBD1 or TRBD2 (7 bases each). The V end lost 6 bases, the J end lost 0 bases, and 16 bases lay between the germline ends. This CDR3 comprises 15 residues. CDR1 is SQVTM, CDR2 ANQGSEA, per germline. The CDR3 DNA follows: TGCAGCGTGTCAGGGGGGGGGTCTAGCACAGATACGCAGTATTTT. Translating it yields CSVSGGGSSTDTQYF.

V is TRBV27 and J is TRBJ1-5, with TRBD1 as a possible D gene (5 bases). Trimming pared 5 bases from V and 7 bases from J, leaving 9 bases between. Germline loops: CDR1 MNHEY, CDR2 SMNVEV (reference sequence). The CDR3 is 12 amino acids. The CDR3 loop is CASSLWGQPQHF. In DNA form, the CDR3 reads TGTGCCAGCAGTCTGTGGGGCCAGCCCCAGCATTTT.

The chain links TRBV5-6 to TRBJ2-7; D gene ambiguous. This CDR3 has 14 residues. Between the trimmed V and J ends, which lost 0 bases and 2 bases, there was a span of 9 bases. Germline values: CDR1 SGHDT, CDR2 YYEEEE. The CDR3 DNA sequence: TGTGCCAGCAGCTTGGGGGCAGCCACCTACGAGCAGTACTTC. Its protein product is CASSLGAATYEQYF.

This clone occurred a few times. The chain has TRBV27 and TRBJ1-5; D may be TRBD1 (6 bases). Germline CDR1 MNHEY, CDR2 SMNVEV (reference sequence). Trimming left V 5 bases short and J 6 bases short, with 8 bases between. The CDR3 runs 12 residues. CDR3 in amino acids: CASSTTGQPQHF. The CDR3 DNA reads as TGTGCCAGCAGTACGACAGGTCAGCCCCAGCATTTT.

The V gene is TRBV4-2, the J gene TRBJ2-1; no reliable D call. Between the trimmed V and J ends, which lost 0 bases and 0 bases, there was a span of 9 bases. This CDR3 has 16 residues. CDR1 LGHNA and CDR2 YNFKEQ come from the germline V gene. The CDR3 here is CASSQEGPSSYNEQFF. DNA of the CDR3: TGTGCCAGCAGCCAAGAGGGCCCTAGCTCCTACAATGAGCAGTTCTTC.

This clone was counted only a few times. The chain recombines TRBV19 with TRBJ2-1; D is unresolved. Trimming took 1 base from V and 3 from J, leaving 13 bases between them. From germline, CDR1 is LNHDA and CDR2 SQIVND (reference sequence). The CDR3 contains 16 residues. The CDR3 DNA reads TGTGCCAGTAGTATAGTAGGCAATTCCGGCTACAATGAGCAGTTCTTC. This codes for CASSIVGNSGYNEQFF.

The gene calls are TRBV25-1 and TRBJ1-5; 7 bases line up with TRBD1. CDR3 length equals 11 residues. J gave up 12 bases and V 6 bases, and 5 bases lay outside the gene matches. Germline V gene data show CDR1 as MGHDK and CDR2 as SYGVNS. The CDR3 loop reads CASSQGVIQHF. The CDR3, as DNA: TGTGCCAGCAGCCAGGGGGTTATCCAGCATTTT.

In its sample, this clone was seen a few times. The chain combines TRBV4-1 with TRBJ2-1; weak D call: TRBD1 (6 bases). In germline, CDR1 is MGHRA, CDR2 YSYEKL. The CDR3 runs to 15 residues. V lost 4 bases to trimming and J lost 6 bases, with 16 bases between them. The CDR3 DNA reads TGCGCCAGCAGCCGACGCAGGACAGCTACCAATGAGCAGTTCTTC. It is translated as CASSRRRTATNEQFF.

V gene TRBV14 combines with J gene TRBJ2-5, with no clear D. Germline CDR1 SGHDN, CDR2 FVKESK. This CDR3 region has 14 residues. Between the trimmed V and J ends, which lost 2 bases and 2 bases, there was a span of 9 bases. CDR3 coding DNA: TGTGCCAGCAGCCAAAGAGCCCCACAAGAGACCCAGTACTTC. Amino acid sequence: CASSQRAPQETQYF.

The rearrangement joins TRBV25-1 to TRBJ2-1, with 13 bases matching TRBD2. Germline loops: CDR1 MGHDK, CDR2 SYGVNS. The CDR3 loop spans 15 amino acids. V gave up 5 bases and J gave up 9 bases; unmatched junction bases: 7. As DNA, the CDR3 is TGTGCCAGCAGTACCGGGACTAGCGGGGACATTGAGCAGTTCTTC. Encoded protein: CASSTGTSGDIEQFF. The variable domain in full, with the rest retrieved from reference TRBV25-1 and TRBJ2-1, is EADIYQTPRYLVIGTGKKITLECSQTMGHDKMYWYQQDPGMELHLIHYSYGVNSTEKGDLSSESTVSRIRTEHFPLTLESARPSHTSQYLCASSTGTSGDIEQFFGPGTRLTVL.

The V call is TRBV28, the J call TRBJ2-3, with 7 bases that match TRBD1. Trimming cost V 2 bases and J 4 bases; bases outside gene matches: 6. The CDR3 covers 15 residues. The germline V gene encodes CDR1 MDHEN and CDR2 SYDVKM. CDR3 DNA sequence: TGTGCCAGCAGTTTAAGACAGGGCGGCGCAGATACGCAGTATTTT. Its protein is CASSLRQGGADTQYF.

This sequence joins TRBV4-3 and TRBJ2-3; a possible D gene is TRBD1 (6 bases). Trimming removed 5 bases at V and 5 bases at J, with 20 bases between. Germline CDR1 reads LGHNA; CDR2 reads YSLEER. This CDR3 has 16 amino acids. CDR3 residues: CASSKKTTGPGDTQYF. The CDR3 bases are TGCGCCAGCAGCAAAAAAACAACAGGGCCCGGAGATACGCAGTATTTT.

This clone was detected only a few times. The chain employs TRBV29-1 and TRBJ2-7; D ambiguous. V was clipped by 7 bases and J by 6 bases, with 16 bases between them. This CDR3 region has 12 residues. CDR1 and CDR2 (germline): SQVTM, ANQGSEA. CDR3 residues: CSGVGAVGEQYF. CDR3 DNA sequence: TGCAGCGGGGTAGGAGCCGTAGGCGAGCAGTACTTC.

This clone was found a few times. V and J are TRBV29-1 and TRBJ2-3; D may be TRBD2 (5 bases). Germline V gene data show CDR1 as SQVTM and CDR2 as ANQGSEA. Between the trimmed V and J ends, which lost 4 bases and 2 bases, there was a span of 16 bases. The CDR3 consists of 15 residues. The CDR3 region has the DNA TGCAGCGTTGCGCCCCGGGAAAAAACCACAGATACGCAGTATTTT. This codes for CSVAPREKTTDTQYF.

This chain uses TRBV12-5 with TRBJ2-1; 7 bases match TRBD2. Germline assignment: CDR1 LGHNT and CDR2 FRNRAP. The CDR3 is 15 residues long. V lost 10 bases and J lost 4; bases outside the gene matches: 13. CDR3 loop: CATSSGEDLYNEQFF. Here the CDR3 DNA reads TGTGCTACCTCAAGCGGGGAGGATCTATACAATGAGCAGTTCTTC.

V and J are TRBV7-8 and TRBJ2-2; D unclear. The CDR3 is 12 amino acids. The V gene's germline CDR1 is SGHVS and CDR2 FQNEAQ. The ends were cut back, 1 base at V and 4 bases at J, with 1 base in the middle. CDR3 region: CASSLGTGELFF. The CDR3 region has the DNA TGTGCCAGCAGCTTAGGCACCGGGGAGCTGTTTTTT.

The chain has TRBV11-2 and TRBJ2-1, with unresolved D. CDR1 is SGHAT and CDR2 is FQNNGV in the germline V gene. The CDR3 has 12 residues. V shed 3 bases and J shed 8 bases, with 8 bases lying between them. The CDR3, as DNA: TGTGCCAGCAGCTTCCGGTGGGATGAGCAGTTCTTC. Protein: CASSFRWDEQFF.

This clone was observed a few times. The J gene is TRBJ2-1, the V gene TRBV2; D call uncertain. This CDR3 comprises 13 residues. V gave up 7 bases and J gave up 5 bases, with 12 bases separating them. Per germline, CDR1 SNHLY and CDR2 FYNNEI. CDR3: CASTQVGDNEQFF. DNA of the CDR3: TGTGCCAGCACCCAAGTGGGCGACAATGAGCAGTTCTTC.

This clone is medium-sized (0.01 to 0.1%) in the sample. In the same sample, other DNA sequences code for this CDR3. The CDR3 here is CASKAGEGNQPQHF. The CDR3 region has the DNA TGTGCCAGCAAAGCCGGGGAAGGCAATCAGCCCCAGCATTTT. The rearrangement links TRBV7-9 to TRBJ1-5, with D uncertain. V dropped 7 bases and J dropped 2 bases, with 12 bases sitting between them. The CDR3 is 14 amino acids. Per germline, CDR1 SEHNR and CDR2 FQNEAQ (reference sequence).

The table lists this clone with a few counts. J is TRBJ2-7 and V is TRBV29-1; TRBD2 agrees at 14 bases. The CDR3 spans 16 residues. After removal of 1 base from V and 2 bases from J, the junction contained 4 bases not matched to a gene. Germline values: CDR1 SQVTM, CDR2 ANQGSEA. CDR3 protein: CSVEVGLAGGTYEQYF. CDR3 nucleotide sequence: TGCAGCGTTGAAGTCGGACTAGCGGGAGGCACCTACGAGCAGTACTTC.

V and J are TRBV2 and TRBJ2-7; D not certain. The CDR3 consists of 11 residues. Looked up from germline, CDR1 is SNHLY and CDR2 is FYNNEI. V was cut by 5 bases and J by 3 bases, with 5 bases left in between. The DNA for the CDR3 is TGTGCCAGCAGTCTTCACTACGAGCAGTACTTC. Translation: CASSLHYEQYF.

The chain recombines TRBV9 with TRBJ2-3; D gene uncertain. V lost 4 bases and J lost 2, with 5 bases in between. Germline assignment: CDR1 SGDLS and CDR2 YYNGEE. CDR3 length: 12 amino acids. In DNA, the CDR3 is TGTGCCAGCAGCCTGAACACAGATACGCAGTATTTT. Translation: CASSLNTDTQYF.

The chain uses TRBV23-1 and TRBJ2-1, with TRBD2 as a possible D gene (6 bases). TRBV23-1 counts as an open reading frame of uncertain function. The length of the CDR3 is 18 residues. V lost 0 bases, J lost 9 bases, and 24 bases lay in between. The CDR3 spells CASSQSGRTVGRAFEQFF. The CDR3 DNA sequence: TGCGCCAGCAGTCAATCGGGGAGGACTGTTGGGCGAGCATTTGAGCAGTTCTTC.

This clone was counted between two and nine times. The V gene is TRBV16, the J gene TRBJ1-2, with D possibly being TRBD1 (6 bases). Looked up from germline, CDR1 is KGHSY and CDR2 is FQNENV. The CDR3 extends over 16 amino acids. The V end was cut by 4 bases, the J end by 0 bases, with 15 bases between. As DNA, the CDR3 is TGTGCCAGCAGCCTAAATCTGGGGGGCTCTAACTATGGCTACACCTTC. It translates to CASSLNLGGSNYGYTF.